Sequencing of this TCR beta chain was carried out in a study of T cells in Graves' hyperthyroidism and ophthalmopathy. RNA transcripts gave rise to amplified TCR beta CDR3 regions. HTBI primers were the set used in a first-round RT-PCR of the TCR CDR3. TCRdb re-called the multiplex PCR reads through MiXCR, storing one row per CDR3 protein. The sample comprises 350,000 or so distinct CDR3 sequences, over 20% of which are singletons, and over 40% rests with the top ten. The CDR3 extends over 13 amino acids. V was cut by 8 bases and J by 2 bases, with 12 bases left in between. CDR1 and CDR2 (germline): SQVTM, ANQGSEA.

The origin of this receptor is a woman between 45 and 65 years old with Graves' hyperthyroidism. The sequenced sample consisted of blood. The rearrangement uses TRBV29-1 and TRBJ2-2, with D hard to call. The CDR3 coding sequence is TGCAGCCACCTTTCGGGCAACACCGGGGAGCTGTTTTTT. Translated: CSHLSGNTGELFF.